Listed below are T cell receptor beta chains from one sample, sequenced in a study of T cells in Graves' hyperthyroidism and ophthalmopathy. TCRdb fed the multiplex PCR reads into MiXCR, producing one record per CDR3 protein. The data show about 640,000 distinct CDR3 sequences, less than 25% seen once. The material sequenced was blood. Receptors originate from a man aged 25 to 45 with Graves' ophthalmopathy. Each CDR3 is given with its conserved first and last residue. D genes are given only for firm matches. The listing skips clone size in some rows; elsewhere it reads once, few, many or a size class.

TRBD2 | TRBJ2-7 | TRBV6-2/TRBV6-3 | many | CASSYSKWAAGGNEQYF | TGTGCCAGCAGTTACTCGAAATGGGCTGCGGGAGGAAACGAGCAGTACTTC
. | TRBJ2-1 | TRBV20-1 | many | CSARNSDHYNEQFF | TGCAGTGCTAGGAATAGCGATCATTACAATGAGCAGTTCTTC
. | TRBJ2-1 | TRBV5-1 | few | CASRMGGEQFF | TGCGCCAGCAGAATGGGCGGGGAGCAGTTCTTC
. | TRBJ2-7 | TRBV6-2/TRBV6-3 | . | CASSYDRQGSYEQYF | TGTGCCAGCAGTTACGATCGGCAGGGGTCCTACGAGCAGTACTTC
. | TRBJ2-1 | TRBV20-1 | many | CSARDGWERWEDNEQFF | TGCAGTGCTAGAGATGGGTGGGAGAGGTGGGAGGACAATGAGCAGTTCTTC
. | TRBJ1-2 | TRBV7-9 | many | CASSSSAADGYTF | TGTGCCAGCAGCTCCTCTGCTGCCGATGGCTACACCTTC
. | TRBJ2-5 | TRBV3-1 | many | CASSQGGDPQTQYF | TGTGCCAGCAGCCAAGGGGGGGACCCCCAGACCCAGTACTTC
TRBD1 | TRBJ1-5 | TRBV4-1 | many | CASRLDRGDNQPQHF | TGCGCCAGCAGACTGGACAGGGGGGACAATCAGCCCCAGCATTTT
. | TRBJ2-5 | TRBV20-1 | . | CSARGGRGWGETQYF | TGCAGTGCTAGAGGGGGCCGTGGCTGGGGAGAGACCCAGTACTTC
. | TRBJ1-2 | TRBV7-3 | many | CASSLSSAAGGYTF | TGTGCCAGCAGCTTAAGCTCGGCGGCGGGTGGCTACACCTTC
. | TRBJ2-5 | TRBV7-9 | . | CASSTPFGNQETQYF | TGTGCCAGCAGCACACCTTTTGGAAACCAAGAGACCCAGTACTTC
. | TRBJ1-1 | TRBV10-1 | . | CASSESRSQRGNTEAFF | TGCGCCAGCAGTGAGTCGAGGTCCCAAAGGGGGAACACTGAAGCTTTCTTT
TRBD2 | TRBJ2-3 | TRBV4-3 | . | CASSQGILAGDRDTQYF | TGCGCCAGCAGCCAAGGAATCTTAGCGGGAGACAGAGATACGCAGTATTTT
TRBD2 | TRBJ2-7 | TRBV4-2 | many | CASSVGLAYIYEQYF | TGTGCCAGCAGCGTGGGACTAGCGTATATTTACGAGCAGTACTTC
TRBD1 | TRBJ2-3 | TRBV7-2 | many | CASSLGTGGVLDTQYF | TGTGCCAGCAGCTTGGGGACAGGGGGCGTGTTAGATACGCAGTATTTT
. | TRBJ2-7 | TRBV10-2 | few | CASSESGGSGGEQYF | TGCGCCAGCAGTGAGTCGGGCGGGTCAGGAGGCGAGCAGTACTTC
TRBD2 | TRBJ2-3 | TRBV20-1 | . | CSAPSGRALGDTQYF | TGCAGTGCTCCGAGCGGGAGGGCCCTCGGGGATACGCAGTATTTT
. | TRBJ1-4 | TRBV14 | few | CASSQGGRNNEKLFF | TGTGCCAGCAGCCAAGGAGGACGGAATAATGAAAAACTGTTTTTT
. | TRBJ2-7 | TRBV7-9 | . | CASSLQGIPYEQYF | TGTGCCAGCAGCTTACAGGGTATCCCATACGAGCAGTACTTC
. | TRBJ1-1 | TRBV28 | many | CASSFMSTLNTEAFF | TGTGCCAGCAGTTTTATGTCAACCTTGAACACTGAAGCTTTCTTT
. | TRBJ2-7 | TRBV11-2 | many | CASSPVPGARYEQYF | TGTGCCAGCAGTCCAGTTCCGGGGGCGCGATACGAGCAGTACTTC
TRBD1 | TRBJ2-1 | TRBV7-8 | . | CASSLSRQGAYNEQFF | TGTGCCAGCAGCTTATCCCGGCAGGGGGCTTACAATGAGCAGTTCTTC
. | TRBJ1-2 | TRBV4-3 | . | CASSQEAGGRKAGYTF | TGCGCCAGCAGCCAAGAAGCTGGGGGGCGCAAGGCTGGCTACACCTTC
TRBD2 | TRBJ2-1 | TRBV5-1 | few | CASSLSLAAHNEQFF | TGCGCCAGCAGCTTGAGTCTAGCGGCCCACAATGAGCAGTTCTTC
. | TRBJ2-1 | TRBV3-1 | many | CASSQGVVTYNEQFF | TGTGCCAGCAGCCAAGGAGTGGTAACGTACAATGAGCAGTTCTTC
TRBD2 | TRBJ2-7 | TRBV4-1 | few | CASSRSAGGSYEQYF | TGCGCCAGCAGCCGTAGCGCGGGAGGGTCCTACGAGCAGTACTTC
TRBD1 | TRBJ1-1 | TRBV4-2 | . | CASSSRQGGDTEAFF | TGTGCCAGCAGCTCCCGACAGGGAGGGGACACTGAAGCTTTCTTT
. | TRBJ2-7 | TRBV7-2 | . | CASSLVGVYEQHF | TGTGCCAGCAGCTTAGTTGGCGTCTACGAGCAGCACTTC
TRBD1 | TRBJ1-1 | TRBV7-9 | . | CASSFAGGGTEAFF | TGTGCCAGCAGCTTCGCAGGGGGCGGGACTGAAGCTTTCTTT
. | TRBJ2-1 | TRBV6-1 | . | CASRGGAPHNEQFF | TGTGCCAGCAGGGGGGGGGCTCCCCACAATGAGCAGTTCTTC
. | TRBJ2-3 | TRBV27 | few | CASSIGPLPTDTQYF | TGTGCCAGCAGTATAGGACCCCTTCCCACAGATACGCAGTATTTT
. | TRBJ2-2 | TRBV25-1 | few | CASSDLHGRRSAGELFF | TGTGCCAGCAGTGACCTACACGGACGCAGAAGTGCCGGGGAGCTGTTTTTT
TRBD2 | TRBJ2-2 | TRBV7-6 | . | CASSPGLMGNTGELFF | TGTGCCAGCAGCCCGGGACTAATGGGGAACACCGGGGAGCTGTTTTTT
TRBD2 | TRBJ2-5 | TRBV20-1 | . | CSATLAGGKETQYF | TGCAGTGCTACCCTAGCGGGAGGGAAGGAGACCCAGTACTTC
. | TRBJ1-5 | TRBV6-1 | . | CASSSRDRQPQHF | TGTGCCAGTTCTTCCAGGGATCGTCAGCCCCAGCATTTT
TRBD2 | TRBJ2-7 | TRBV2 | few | CASSGWSSGVYEQYF | TGTGCCAGCAGTGGTTGGTCTAGCGGGGTTTACGAGCAGTACTTC
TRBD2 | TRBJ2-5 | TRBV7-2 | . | CASSSRLAGRKQETQYF | TGTGCCAGCAGCTCTAGACTAGCGGGTCGTAAACAAGAGACCCAGTACTTC
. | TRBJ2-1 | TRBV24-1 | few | CATSDFGEPPYNEQFF | TGTGCCACCAGTGATTTCGGGGAGCCCCCCTACAATGAGCAGTTCTTC
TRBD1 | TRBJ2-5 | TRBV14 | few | CASSQDRTGIETQYF | TGTGCCAGCAGCCAAGATCGGACAGGAATAGAGACCCAGTACTTC
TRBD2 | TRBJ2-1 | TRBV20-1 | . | CSAPRLAEIYNEQFF | TGCAGTGCTCCCCGGCTAGCGGAAATCTACAATGAGCAGTTCTTC
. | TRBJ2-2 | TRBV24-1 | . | CASTDTYTGELFF | TGTGCCTCAACGGACACCTACACCGGGGAGCTGTTTTTT
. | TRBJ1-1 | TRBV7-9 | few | CASSLADSGGGTEAFF | TGTGCCAGCAGCTTAGCTGATTCCGGGGGAGGCACTGAAGCTTTCTTT
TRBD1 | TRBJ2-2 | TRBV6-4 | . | CASSYEGQGVTGELFF | TGTGCCAGCAGTTACGAGGGACAGGGCGTCACCGGGGAGCTGTTTTTT
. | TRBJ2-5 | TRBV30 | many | CAWTPGVHQETQYF | TGTGCCTGGACCCCCGGGGTCCACCAAGAGACCCAGTACTTC
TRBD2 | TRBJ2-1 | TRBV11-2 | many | CASSPMGAGDANEQFF | TGTGCCAGCAGCCCGATGGGAGCGGGGGATGCAAATGAGCAGTTCTTC
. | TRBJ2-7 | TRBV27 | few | CASGDGSGGYEQYF | TGTGCCAGCGGAGACGGCTCCGGAGGCTACGAGCAGTACTTC